The 10 T cell receptor beta chains in this list originate from one sample, sequenced in a study of OX40 agonist ivuxolimab in advanced cancers. Generated by immunoSEQ multiplex PCR, the TCRdb table keeps only in-frame clones and is missing some. The table records about 60,000 clones, about 90% of them present only once. The specimen was CD4+ or CD8+ T cells sorted from blood, collected in a trial of the OX40 agonist ivuxolimab. These TCRs come from an adult with an advanced solid tumor such as melanoma, head and neck, liver or kidney cancer.

The rearrangement joins TRBV7-9 to TRBJ1-5; D call uncertain. The germline gives CDR1 SEHNR, CDR2 FQNEAQ (reference sequence). The V end lost 4 bases, the J end lost 0 bases, and 16 bases lay between the germline ends. The CDR3 loop spans 17 amino acids. DNA of the CDR3: TGTGCCAGCAGCTCTACGGCGGGCAGACGTAGCAATCAGCCCCAGCATTTT. Translated, it gives CASSSTAGRRSNQPQHF.

The rearrangement links TRBV9 to TRBJ2-3, with TRBD2 identical over 11 bases. The CDR3 extends over 13 amino acids. In germline, CDR1 is SGDLS, CDR2 YYNGEE. J gave up 10 bases and V 4 bases, and 5 bases lay outside the gene matches. The CDR3 DNA is TGTGCCAGCAGCCCCGTAGCGGGAGGGGCGCAGTATTTT. Its translation is CASSPVAGGAQYF.

V gene TRBV7-2 combines with J gene TRBJ1-2; D call uncertain. Germline CDR1 is SGHTA and CDR2 is FQGNSA. V shed 5 bases and J shed 5 bases, with 12 bases lying between them. CDR3 size: 13 residues. CDR3 coding DNA: TGTGCCAGCAGCCCCGTACAAACTTATGGCTACACCTTC. As protein: CASSPVQTYGYTF.

The CDR3 DNA follows: TGTGCCAGCTCGCCATCGGGGGTTGTAACAGATACGCAGTATTTT. It translates to CASSPSGVVTDTQYF. V usage is TRBV18 and J usage is TRBJ2-3; D may be TRBD2 (6 bases). CDR3 length equals 15 residues. V lost 6 bases to trimming and J lost 3 bases, with 16 bases between them. The germline V gene encodes CDR1 KGHSH and CDR2 LQKENI.

This clone appeared once. The CDR3 spells CASSFLVAGSNEQFF. CDR3 in DNA: TGTGCCAGCAGCTTTTTGGTAGCGGGATCCAATGAGCAGTTCTTC. This sequence joins TRBV11-2 and TRBJ2-1; 8 bases agree with TRBD2. The germline gives CDR1 SGHAT, CDR2 FQNNGV. V lost 3 bases to trimming and J lost 6 bases; unmatched junction nucleotides: 7. This CDR3 has 15 residues.

V gene TRBV19 combines with J gene TRBJ2-2; TRBD2 is a possible D gene (6 bases). Per germline, CDR1 LNHDA and CDR2 SQIVND (reference sequence). This CDR3 contains 14 residues. Trimming removed 3 bases at V and 5 bases at J, with 10 bases between. The CDR3 region has the DNA TGTGCCAGTAGTATTCGGGAGATGACCGGGGAGCTGTTTTTT. Amino acids: CASSIREMTGELFF.

V is TRBV6-5 and J is TRBJ1-2, with 9 positions matching TRBD1. This CDR3 region has 13 residues. With 6 bases clipped from V and 8 bases from J, the junction kept 7 bases outside the gene matches. CDR1 MNHEY and CDR2 SVGAGI come from the germline V gene. The CDR3 reads CASRVTGGGGYTF. CDR3 sequence (DNA): TGTGCCAGCAGAGTCACAGGGGGCGGCGGCTACACCTTC.

The chain combines TRBV28 with TRBJ1-2; 9 bases are a match to TRBD1. The CDR3 runs to 15 residues. V dropped 5 bases and J dropped 4; count of bases not matched to a gene: 8. Germline values: CDR1 MDHEN, CDR2 SYDVKM. The CDR3 reads CASSMTGTGSYGYTF. The DNA for the CDR3 is TGTGCCAGCAGTATGACCGGGACAGGGTCCTATGGCTACACCTTC.

The rearrangement joins TRBV11-2 to TRBJ2-3; TRBD1 matches at 8 bases. V lost 3 bases, J lost 0 bases, and 2 bases stayed unmatched. The CDR3 is 15 amino acids. CDR1 and CDR2 (germline): SGHAT, FQNNGV. The CDR3 DNA sequence: TGTGCCAGCAGCTTGACAGGGGTTAGCACAGATACGCAGTATTTT. Its translation is CASSLTGVSTDTQYF. Full variable domain (rest looked up from reference TRBV11-2 and TRBJ2-3): EAGVAQSPRYKIIEKRQSVAFWCNPISGHATLYWYQQILGQGPKLLIQFQNNGVVDDSQLPKDRFSAERLKGVDSTLKIQPAKLEDSAVYLCASSLTGVSTDTQYFGPGTRLTVL.

This clone was seen a few times. The CDR3 here is CAWSGPGYSNQPQHF. Here the CDR3 DNA reads TGTGCCTGGAGTGGGCCTGGTTATAGCAATCAGCCCCAGCATTTT. The rearrangement joins TRBV30 to TRBJ1-5, with no clear D. The CDR3 is 15 residues long. The V gene's germline CDR1 is GTSNPN and CDR2 SVGIG (reference sequence). The V end was cut by 1 base, the J end by 0 bases, with 10 bases between.